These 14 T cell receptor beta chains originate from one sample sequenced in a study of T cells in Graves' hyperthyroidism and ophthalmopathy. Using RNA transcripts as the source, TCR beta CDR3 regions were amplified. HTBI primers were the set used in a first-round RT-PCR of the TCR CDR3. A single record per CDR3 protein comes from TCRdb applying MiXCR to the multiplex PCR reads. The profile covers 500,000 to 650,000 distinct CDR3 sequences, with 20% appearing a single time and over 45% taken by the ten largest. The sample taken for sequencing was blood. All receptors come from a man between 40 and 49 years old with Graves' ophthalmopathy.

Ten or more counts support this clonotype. In nucleotides, the CDR3 is TGTGCCAGCAGTTCAGCCATCATCCGCAAGCCCACCAGAGATACGCAGTATTTT. Amino acid sequence: CASSSAIIRKPTRDTQYF. The chain couples TRBV12-3 or TRBV12-4 to TRBJ2-3; D not resolved. The ends were cut back, 4 bases at V and 5 bases at J, with 25 bases in the middle. The CDR3 covers 18 residues.

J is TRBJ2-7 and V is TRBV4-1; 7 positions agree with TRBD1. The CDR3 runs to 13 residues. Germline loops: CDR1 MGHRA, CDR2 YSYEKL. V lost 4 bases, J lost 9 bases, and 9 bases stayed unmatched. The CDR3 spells CASSPGTVGGQYF. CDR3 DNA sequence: TGCGCCAGCAGCCCGGGGACAGTTGGGGGGCAGTACTTC.

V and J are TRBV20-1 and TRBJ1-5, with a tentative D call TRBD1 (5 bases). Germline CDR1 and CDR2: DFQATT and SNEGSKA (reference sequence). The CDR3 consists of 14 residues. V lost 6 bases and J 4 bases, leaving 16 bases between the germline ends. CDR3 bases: TGCAGTGCAAGGGACCAGGGAGGAAATCAGCCCCAGCATTTT. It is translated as CSARDQGGNQPQHF.

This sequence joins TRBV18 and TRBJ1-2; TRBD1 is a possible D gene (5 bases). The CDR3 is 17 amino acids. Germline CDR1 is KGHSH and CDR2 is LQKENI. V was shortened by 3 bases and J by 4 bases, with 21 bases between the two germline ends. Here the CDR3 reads CASSPLMIQGSFYGYTF. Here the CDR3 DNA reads TGTGCCAGCTCACCCCTGATGATTCAGGGCAGTTTCTATGGCTACACCTTC.

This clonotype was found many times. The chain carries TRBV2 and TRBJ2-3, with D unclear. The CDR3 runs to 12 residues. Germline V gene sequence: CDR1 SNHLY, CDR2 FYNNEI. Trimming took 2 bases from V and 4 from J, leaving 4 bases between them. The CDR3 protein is CASSEKPDTQYF. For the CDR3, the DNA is TGTGCCAGCAGTGAAAAGCCAGATACGCAGTATTTT.

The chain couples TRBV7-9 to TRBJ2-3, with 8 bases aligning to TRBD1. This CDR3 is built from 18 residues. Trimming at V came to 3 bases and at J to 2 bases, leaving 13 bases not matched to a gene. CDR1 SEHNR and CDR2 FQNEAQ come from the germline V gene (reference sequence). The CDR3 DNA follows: TGTGCCAGCAGCTTCAACGGTATTCAGGGGGCCCCCACAGATACGCAGTATTTT. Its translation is CASSFNGIQGAPTDTQYF.

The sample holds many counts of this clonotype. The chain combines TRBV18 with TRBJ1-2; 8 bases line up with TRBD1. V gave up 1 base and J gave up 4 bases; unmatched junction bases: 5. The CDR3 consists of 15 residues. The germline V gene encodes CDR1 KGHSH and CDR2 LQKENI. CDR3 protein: CASSPQGQAAYGYTF. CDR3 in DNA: TGTGCCAGCTCACCACAGGGACAGGCCGCCTATGGCTACACCTTC.

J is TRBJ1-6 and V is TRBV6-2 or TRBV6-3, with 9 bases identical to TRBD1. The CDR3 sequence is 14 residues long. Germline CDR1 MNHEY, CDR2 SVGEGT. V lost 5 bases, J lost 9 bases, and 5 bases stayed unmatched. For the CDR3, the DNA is TGTGCCAGCAGTATAGGACAGGGGTTTTCACCCCTCCACTTT. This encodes CASSIGQGFSPLHF.

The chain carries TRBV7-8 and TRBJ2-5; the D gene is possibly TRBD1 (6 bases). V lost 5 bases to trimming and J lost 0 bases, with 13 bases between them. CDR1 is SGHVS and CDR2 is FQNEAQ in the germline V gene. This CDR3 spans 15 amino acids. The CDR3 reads CASSPATGYQETQYF. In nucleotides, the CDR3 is TGTGCCAGCAGCCCGGCGACAGGATACCAAGAGACCCAGTACTTC.

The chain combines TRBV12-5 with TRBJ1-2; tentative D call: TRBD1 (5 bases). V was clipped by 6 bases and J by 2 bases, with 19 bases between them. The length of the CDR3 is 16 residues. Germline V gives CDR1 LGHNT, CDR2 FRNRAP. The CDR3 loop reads CASGIMGTAHNYGYTF. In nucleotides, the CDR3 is TGTGCTAGTGGGATAATGGGGACCGCACACAACTATGGCTACACCTTC.

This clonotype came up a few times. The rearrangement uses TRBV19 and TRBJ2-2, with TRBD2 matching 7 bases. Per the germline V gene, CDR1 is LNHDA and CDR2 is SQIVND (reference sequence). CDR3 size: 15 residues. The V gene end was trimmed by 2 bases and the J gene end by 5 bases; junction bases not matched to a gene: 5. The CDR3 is CASSIFGGGTGELFF. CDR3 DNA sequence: TGTGCCAGTAGTATATTCGGGGGAGGGACCGGGGAGCTGTTTTTT.

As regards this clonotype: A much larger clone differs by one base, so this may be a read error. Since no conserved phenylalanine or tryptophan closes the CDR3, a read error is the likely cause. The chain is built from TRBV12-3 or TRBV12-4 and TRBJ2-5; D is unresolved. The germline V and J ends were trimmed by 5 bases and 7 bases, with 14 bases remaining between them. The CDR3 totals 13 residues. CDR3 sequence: CASSPMNGGTQYL. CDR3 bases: TGTGCCAGCAGTCCCATGAACGGTGGGACCCAGTACCTC.

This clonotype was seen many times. The CDR3 coding sequence is TGTGCCAGCAGTTTAGGACTAGCGGCACACACAGATACGCAGTATTTT. It translates to CASSLGLAAHTDTQYF. The genes are TRBV12-3 or TRBV12-4 and TRBJ2-3, with 9 bases lining up with TRBD2. Germline trimming cut 1 base from V and 2 bases from J; bases unmatched to any gene: 4. The CDR3 runs to 16 residues.

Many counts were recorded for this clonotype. CDR3 sequence: CASSSGTGTVLNYGYTF. CDR3 bases: TGTGCCAGCAGCTCGGGGACAGGGACAGTCCTGAACTATGGCTACACCTTC. The chain joins TRBV7-8 to TRBJ1-2, with 9 bases identical to TRBD1. CDR3 size: 17 residues. Trimming cost V 4 bases and J 2 bases; bases outside gene matches: 11. Germline values: CDR1 SGHVS, CDR2 FQNEAQ.